The T cell receptor beta chain described here comes from a study of monozygotic twins with inflammatory bowel disease. Germline CDR1 and CDR2: LGHDT and YNNKEL (reference sequence). This CDR3 contains 15 residues. TCRdb reanalyzed the 5' RACE reads and collapses them to one entry per CDR3 protein, without DNA. The ten most abundant clones cover roughly 2.3% of a sample with some 440,000 distinct CDR3 sequences. This sequence originates from a human donor with ulcerative colitis or Crohn's disease, or a healthy co-twin of an affected twin (not recorded which). The sequenced sample consisted of blood. The rearrangement joins TRBV3-1 to TRBJ2-5; without DNA, the TCRdb call of TRBD1 cannot be checked. The CDR3 loop is CASSYRRGAGETQYF.